The 20 T cell receptor beta chains below all came from one sample that was sequenced in a study of response to subunit inactivated influenza vaccine. TCRdb fed the RT-PCR reads into MiXCR, producing one record per CDR3 protein. The table lists almost 250,000 distinct CDR3 sequences, about 12% of them singletons. This material consisted of non-naive T cells sorted from PBMCs, taken around two weeks before vaccination. The receptor set was obtained from a man aged 45-65 years who received an inactivated influenza vaccine.

This clonotype was detected ten times or more. The V and J genes are TRBV12-3 or TRBV12-4 and TRBJ2-3; TRBD2 matches at 10 bases. V shed 3 bases and J 0 bases; nucleotides not matched to a gene: 0. The CDR3 runs to 15 residues. DNA of the CDR3: TGTGCCAGCAGTTTTAGCGGGGGGAGCACAGATACGCAGTATTTT. It yields the protein CASSFSGGSTDTQYF.

This chain uses TRBV5-1 with TRBJ2-7, with 9 positions matching TRBD2. From germline, CDR1 is SGHRS and CDR2 YFSETQ. J gave up 8 bases and V 1 base, and 10 bases lay outside the gene matches. CDR3 size: 15 residues. The CDR3 here is CASSLSGGGASKQYF. The DNA for the CDR3 is TGCGCCAGCAGCTTGTCCGGCGGGGGGGCCTCTAAGCAGTACTTC.

This clonotype occurred many times. The chain carries TRBV14 and TRBJ2-7; no clear D. V was shortened by 1 base and J by 3 bases, with 13 bases between the two germline ends. This CDR3 is built from 15 residues. Per the germline V gene, CDR1 is SGHDN and CDR2 is FVKESK. The CDR3 DNA reads as TGTGCCAGCAGCCAAGGCTTCGGCCGAGACTACGAGCAGTACTTC. Translated, it gives CASSQGFGRDYEQYF. Full variable domain (outside the CDR3, taken from reference TRBV14 and TRBJ2-7): EAGVTQFPSHSVIEKGQTVTLRCDPISGHDNLYWYRRVMGKEIKFLLHFVKESKQDESGMPNNRFLAERTGGTYSTLKVQPAELEDSGVYFCASSQGFGRDYEQYFGPGTRLTVT.

The chain combines TRBV6-2 or TRBV6-3 with TRBJ2-7, with TRBD2 matching over 7 bases. Trimming at V came to 2 bases and at J to 3 bases, leaving 4 bases not matched to a gene. The CDR3 is 14 residues long. Germline V gene lookup returns CDR1 MNHEY and CDR2 SVGEGT. CDR3 bases: TGTGCCAGCAGTTACGAGCGGGGTATCTACGAGCAGTACTTC. Its protein is CASSYERGIYEQYF.

The J gene is TRBJ2-1, the V gene TRBV20-1, with 7 bases matching TRBD2. This CDR3 is built from 14 residues. Germline CDR1 reads DFQATT; CDR2 reads SNEGSKA (reference sequence). With V trimmed by 5 bases and J by 0 bases, 4 bases remained unmatched. The CDR3 spells CSAESGNSYNEQFF. Here the CDR3 DNA reads TGCAGTGCTGAAAGCGGGAACTCCTACAATGAGCAGTTCTTC.

This clonotype was recorded many times. The CDR3 reads CSARHRGQGRTEAFF. Here the CDR3 DNA reads TGCAGTGCTAGACATCGGGGACAGGGAAGAACTGAAGCTTTCTTT. V usage is TRBV20-1 and J usage is TRBJ1-1; 9 nucleotides match TRBD1. The length of the CDR3 is 15 residues. CDR1 DFQATT and CDR2 SNEGSKA come from the germline V gene (reference sequence). The V and J ends lost 2 bases and 5 bases, in that order; junction bases with no gene match: 9.

The rearrangement uses TRBV10-3 and TRBJ1-4; TRBD1 is a possible D gene (5 bases). V shed 4 bases and J shed 0 bases, with 9 bases lying between them. This CDR3 has 15 amino acids. The germline V gene encodes CDR1 ENHRY and CDR2 SYGVKD. CDR3 loop: CAISGGTATNEKLFF. CDR3 DNA: TGTGCCATCAGTGGGGGGACGGCAACTAATGAAAAACTGTTTTTT.

There are many counts of this clonotype. The CDR3 spells CSASGQSSTDTQYF. The CDR3 DNA reads TGCAGTGCTAGTGGTCAGTCTAGCACAGATACGCAGTATTTT. The chain links TRBV20-1 to TRBJ2-3; D not certain. The CDR3 is made up of 14 amino acids. V was shortened by 3 bases and J by 0 bases, with 10 bases between the two germline ends. Germline CDR1 is DFQATT and CDR2 is SNEGSKA (reference sequence).

The sample holds many counts of this clonotype. The V gene is TRBV11-2, the J gene TRBJ2-3; 14 positions agree with TRBD2. The V segment lost 1 base and the J segment 3 bases; nucleotides outside the gene matches: 9. The germline V gene encodes CDR1 SGHAT and CDR2 FQNNGV. The CDR3 totals 19 residues. The CDR3 DNA follows: TGTGCCAGCAGCTTAGTTCCGGGACTAGCGGGAGTACGGACAGATACGCAGTATTTT. Its protein is CASSLVPGLAGVRTDTQYF.

This clonotype was recorded many times. The chain combines TRBV5-1 with TRBJ2-5, with D perhaps matching TRBD1 or TRBD2 (5 bases each). The germline gives CDR1 SGHRS, CDR2 YFSETQ. This CDR3 has 17 amino acids. V was clipped by 0 bases and J by 1 base, with 16 bases between them. The CDR3 DNA reads TGCGCCAGCAGCTTGGGGGGGAGATCCCAGGGCCAAGAGACCCAGTACTTC. Protein sequence: CASSLGGRSQGQETQYF.

The V and J genes are TRBV20-1 and TRBJ2-1; TRBD2 is a possible D gene (5 bases). Germline lookup yields CDR1 DFQATT and CDR2 SNEGSKA (reference sequence). The V end lost 7 bases, the J end lost 9 bases, and 19 bases lay between the germline ends. CDR3 size: 13 residues. For the CDR3, the DNA is TGCAGTGGGAAGGTGGGAGTGGTAAGTGAGCAGTTCTTC. Translated, it gives CSGKVGVVSEQFF.

This clonotype was seen a handful of times. This chain links TRBV7-2 with TRBJ2-1, with 8 positions matching TRBD2. V gave up 5 bases and J gave up 8 bases; unmatched junction bases: 14. This CDR3 is built from 16 residues. Germline V lookup: CDR1 SGHTA, CDR2 FQGNSA. CDR3 residues: CASSPGTSPLSDEQFF. CDR3 coding DNA: TGTGCCAGCAGCCCCGGGACTAGTCCTCTGTCGGATGAGCAGTTCTTC. Combining the CDR3 with reference TRBV7-2 and TRBJ2-1 gives the whole variable domain GAGVSQSPSNKVTEKGKDVELRCDPISGHTALYWYRQSLGQGLEFLIYFQGNSAPDKSGLPSDRFSAERTGGSVSTLTIQRTQQEDSAVYLCASSPGTSPLSDEQFFGPGTRLTVL.

J is TRBJ2-3 and V is TRBV3-1; D uncertain. V lost 0 bases and J lost 5, with 6 bases in between. The CDR3 extends over 13 amino acids. Looked up from germline, CDR1 is LGHDT and CDR2 is YNNKEL (reference sequence). CDR3 sequence (DNA): TGTGCCAGCAGCCAAGATTCCGAAGATACGCAGTATTTT. Translation: CASSQDSEDTQYF.

The gene calls are TRBV20-1 and TRBJ2-3; 8 nucleotides align to TRBD2. The CDR3 spans 14 residues. Germline V gene sequence: CDR1 DFQATT, CDR2 SNEGSKA (reference sequence). V dropped 5 bases and J dropped 2; count of bases not matched to a gene: 6. The DNA for the CDR3 is TGCAGTGCTCCACTAGCGGCCTCCACAGATACGCAGTATTTT. It translates to CSAPLAASTDTQYF.

The chain is built from TRBV19 and TRBJ1-6; D possibly corresponds to TRBD1 (5 bases). From germline, CDR1 is LNHDA and CDR2 SQIVND (reference sequence). V was trimmed by 5 bases and J by 9 bases, leaving 23 bases between them. The CDR3 loop spans 17 amino acids. CDR3: CASSVVGTARGSSPLHF. CDR3 DNA sequence: TGTGCCAGTAGTGTAGTGGGGACGGCGCGGGGGTCTTCACCCCTCCACTTT.

This clonotype appeared a few times. The V gene is TRBV12-3 or TRBV12-4, the J gene TRBJ1-4; D gene ambiguous. Trimming took off 6 bases at V and 0 bases at J, with 8 bases between the two ends. This CDR3 has 14 amino acids. This CDR3 is CASSFIATNEKLFF. The CDR3 nucleotides are TGTGCCAGCAGCTTCATTGCAACTAATGAAAAACTGTTTTTT.

This clonotype was counted only a few times. The chain carries TRBV25-1 and TRBJ2-7; 9 bases agree with TRBD2. Trimming removed 6 bases from V and 3 bases from J; junction bases left unmatched: 9. Germline CDR1 MGHDK, CDR2 SYGVNS. The CDR3 sequence is 15 residues long. The CDR3 is CASRKSGTSLYEQYF. CDR3 sequence (DNA): TGTGCCAGCAGGAAATCCGGGACTAGCCTCTACGAGCAGTACTTC.

The J gene is TRBJ2-7, the V gene TRBV3-1; no clear D gene. The germline CDR1 and CDR2 sequences are LGHDT and YNNKEL (reference sequence). Deletions cut 0 bases from V and 3 bases from J, with 6 bases between. CDR3 size: 13 residues. CDR3 in amino acids: CASSQDLGYEQYF. Written as DNA, the CDR3 is TGTGCCAGCAGCCAAGATCTGGGCTACGAGCAGTACTTC.

This clonotype was detected only a few times. This chain uses TRBV14 with TRBJ2-1; tentatively, D is TRBD1 (6 bases). Germline assignment: CDR1 SGHDN and CDR2 FVKESK. V shed 3 bases and J shed 13 bases, with 13 bases lying between them. The CDR3 length is 12 residues. Here the CDR3 reads CASSQVDRSQFF. The CDR3 nucleotides are TGTGCCAGCAGCCAGGTCGACAGGTCTCAGTTCTTC.

This clonotype has at least ten counts. The gene calls are TRBV5-1 and TRBJ2-7; 7 bases align to TRBD1. The length of the CDR3 is 15 residues. Trimming took 4 bases from V and 3 from J; bases not matched to a gene: 10. Germline V gene data show CDR1 as SGHRS and CDR2 as YFSETQ. The CDR3 DNA reads TGCGCCAGCAGCCCCGGGACAGCTTTTGGCTACGAGCAGTACTTC. As protein: CASSPGTAFGYEQYF.